One and the same sample provided the 28 T cell receptor beta chains below, sequenced in a study of T cell repertoires in cytomegalovirus infection. MiXCR, run by TCRdb on the reads, gives a single entry per CDR3 protein. The table records roughly 500,000 distinct CDR3 sequences, more than 15% of them present only once. The material sequenced was CD8+ T cells from PBMCs. The source is a human donor in good health (CMV status not recorded). Some clones in this sample may be carry-over from other donors' samples.

The rearrangement links TRBV27 to TRBJ2-1; maybe TRBD1 (5 bases). Germline V gene data show CDR1 as MNHEY and CDR2 as SMNVEV (reference sequence). V lost 6 bases to trimming and J lost 15 bases, with 15 bases between them. This CDR3 contains 11 residues. The CDR3 nucleotides read TGTGCCAGCAGAGTGCAGGGTTTGTGGTTCTTC. As protein: CASRVQGLWFF.

V is TRBV3-1 and J is TRBJ1-1; 10 bases agree with TRBD1. J lost 0 bases, V lost 0 bases, and 10 bases had no gene match. The length of the CDR3 is 19 residues. Germline V gene data show CDR1 as LGHDT and CDR2 as YNNKEL (reference sequence). The CDR3 region is CASSQEDRRDRGMNTEAFF. The CDR3 bases are TGTGCCAGCAGCCAAGAGGACCGCCGGGACAGGGGAATGAACACTGAAGCTTTCTTT.

This clonotype was seen more than once but under ten times. The V gene is TRBV25-1, the J gene TRBJ1-1, with D possibly matching TRBD1 (6 bases). This CDR3 has 15 amino acids. Germline V gene sequence: CDR1 MGHDK, CDR2 SYGVNS. V was clipped by 5 bases and J by 0 bases, with 13 bases between them. The CDR3 region has the DNA TGTGCCAGCAGTTTAGGACAGACGATGAACACTGAAGCTTTCTTT. It translates to CASSLGQTMNTEAFF.

The chain is built from TRBV12-3 or TRBV12-4 and TRBJ1-5; D gene uncertain. The CDR3 spans 12 residues. The ends were cut back, 6 bases at V and 8 bases at J, with 11 bases in the middle. The CDR3 nucleotides read TGTGCCAGCAGCTCTGGGAGTGAGCCCCAGCATTTT. Its protein is CASSSGSEPQHF.

The V call is TRBV6-5, the J call TRBJ1-1, with unresolved D. This CDR3 region has 14 residues. Germline CDR1 and CDR2: MNHEY and SVGAGI. Trimming left V 5 bases short and J 6 bases short, with 16 bases between. CDR3 amino acids: CASSAYTGFAEAFF. In DNA form, the CDR3 reads TGTGCCAGCAGTGCCTACACCGGGTTCGCTGAAGCTTTCTTT.

This clonotype has more than one count but fewer than ten. V gene TRBV14 combines with J gene TRBJ2-7; weak D call: TRBD1 (5 bases). CDR3 length equals 14 residues. Germline CDR1 is SGHDN and CDR2 is FVKESK. V shed 1 base and J shed 5 bases, with 12 bases lying between them. CDR3 sequence (DNA): TGTGCCAGCAGCCAAGGGCCAGGGCGGCACGAGCAGTACTTC. Encoded protein: CASSQGPGRHEQYF.

This sequence joins TRBV7-9 and TRBJ2-7, with D uncertain. The CDR3 sequence is 12 residues long. Germline-derived CDR1 and CDR2 are SEHNR and FQNEAQ (reference sequence). Trimming took 1 base from V and 3 from J, leaving 4 bases between them. CDR3 in amino acids: CASSLEHYEQYF. The CDR3 DNA reads as TGTGCCAGCAGCTTAGAACACTACGAGCAGTACTTC.

V usage is TRBV9 and J usage is TRBJ2-4, with TRBD1 matching 8 bases. V lost 4 bases, J lost 0 bases, and 9 bases stayed unmatched. CDR3 length equals 17 residues. Germline CDR1 is SGDLS and CDR2 is YYNGEE. The CDR3 DNA reads as TGTGCCAGCAGCCCCACGGGCGGGACAGGAGCCAAAAACATTCAGTACTTC. Its translation is CASSPTGGTGAKNIQYF.

This chain connects TRBV9 to TRBJ2-7; 10 positions match TRBD2. The CDR3 totals 15 residues. The junction had 5 bases not matched to a gene; V was cut back by 3 bases and J by 2 bases. Germline loops: CDR1 SGDLS, CDR2 YYNGEE. The chain's CDR3 is CASSASGSSTYEQYF. CDR3 sequence (DNA): TGTGCCAGCAGCGCTAGCGGGAGTAGCACCTACGAGCAGTACTTC.

V is TRBV19 and J is TRBJ1-6; D gene ambiguous. The CDR3 is 13 residues long. The germline CDR1 and CDR2 sequences are LNHDA and SQIVND (reference sequence). V lost 2 bases and J lost 6, with 5 bases in between. The CDR3 DNA is TGTGCCAGTAGTATAACGGTTAATTCACCCCTCCACTTT. Its protein is CASSITVNSPLHF.

J is TRBJ2-2 and V is TRBV19; D may be TRBD1 or TRBD2 (6 bases each). V was clipped by 1 base and J by 6 bases, with 9 bases between them. There are 14 residues in the CDR3. CDR1 is LNHDA, CDR2 SQIVND, per germline (reference sequence). The CDR3 spells CASSIGGAAGELFF. CDR3 DNA: TGTGCCAGTAGTATAGGGGGGGCCGCCGGGGAGCTGTTTTTT.

This clonotype was picked up many times. The CDR3 DNA sequence: TGTGCCAGCAGTGAACGTTCTAGCGCCTCCTACGAGCAGTACTTC. Translated, it gives CASSERSSASYEQYF. The chain couples TRBV6-1 to TRBJ2-7; tentative D call: TRBD2 (6 bases). Between the trimmed V and J ends, which lost 2 bases and 0 bases, there was a span of 11 bases. This CDR3 has 15 amino acids. Per the germline V gene, CDR1 is MNHNS and CDR2 is SASEGT.

This clonotype came up many times. The gene calls are TRBV10-3 and TRBJ2-1; 8 bases align to TRBD2. From germline, CDR1 is ENHRY and CDR2 SYGVKD. The trim removed 6 bases at V and 0 bases at J, leaving 4 bases unmatched. CDR3 size: 15 residues. This CDR3 reads CAIRLAGSSYNEQFF. The CDR3 region has the DNA TGTGCCATCAGATTAGCGGGGAGCTCCTACAATGAGCAGTTCTTC.

The genes are TRBV20-1 and TRBJ2-1; D may be TRBD2 (7 bases). V was shortened by 0 bases and J by 5 bases, with 14 bases between the two germline ends. CDR3 length: 15 residues. Germline V gene data show CDR1 as DFQATT and CDR2 as SNEGSKA (reference sequence). This chain's CDR3 is CSARDRGGPDNEQFF. For the CDR3, the DNA is TGCAGTGCTAGAGATAGGGGGGGACCAGACAATGAGCAGTTCTTC.

In its sample, this clonotype was seen many times. In nucleotides, the CDR3 is TGTGCCAGCAGCTTAGTGGCGGGTGAGCAGTTCTTC. It translates to CASSLVAGEQFF. The gene calls are TRBV7-9 and TRBJ2-1, with a tentative D call TRBD2 (5 bases). The germline gives CDR1 SEHNR, CDR2 FQNEAQ (reference sequence). The length of the CDR3 is 12 residues. V was shortened by 1 base and J by 9 bases, with 7 bases between the two germline ends.

The table lists this clonotype with many counts. The V gene is TRBV7-3, the J gene TRBJ2-1; 11 positions match TRBD2. This CDR3 is 15 amino acids long. Germline-derived CDR1 and CDR2 are SGHTA and FQGTGA. J lost 6 bases, V lost 4 bases, and 5 bases had no gene match. The CDR3 nucleotides are TGTGCCAGCAGCTATAGCGGGGGGGTTGGCAATGAGCAGTTCTTC. Translation: CASSYSGGVGNEQFF.

This chain joins TRBV13 and TRBJ1-1; D is uncertain. This CDR3 is built from 12 residues. The V gene lost 6 bases and the J gene lost 5 bases, with 10 bases spanning the gap. Germline assignment: CDR1 PRHDT and CDR2 FYEKMQ (reference sequence). CDR3: CASRPMATEAFF. The CDR3 DNA reads as TGTGCCAGCAGACCCATGGCGACTGAAGCTTTCTTT.

This sequence joins TRBV15 and TRBJ2-1; TRBD2 matches 10 bases. V trimming: 6 bases; J trimming: 9 bases; junction bases outside the gene matches: 11. Germline values: CDR1 LNHNV, CDR2 YYDKDF (reference sequence). The CDR3 runs 15 residues. The CDR3 DNA reads as TGTGCCACCAGAGTGGGCCTAGCGGGAGATGGTGAGCAGTTCTTC. Translated: CATRVGLAGDGEQFF.

V and J are TRBV13 and TRBJ1-2; 8 nucleotides align to TRBD1. CDR3 length: 18 amino acids. Germline lookup yields CDR1 PRHDT and CDR2 FYEKMQ (reference sequence). The junction had 17 bases not matched to a gene; V was cut back by 4 bases and J by 4 bases. As DNA, the CDR3 is TGTGCCAGCAGCTCTCGGGACAGGAGTTCTATTAAATTCTATGGCTACACCTTC. Protein: CASSSRDRSSIKFYGYTF.

Turning to this clonotype: This CDR3 is missing its conserved last phenylalanine or tryptophan, likely due to a read error. The J gene is TRBJ1-2, the V gene TRBV7-9; TRBD1 aligns across 8 bases. With V trimmed by 4 bases and J by 4 bases, 8 bases remained unmatched. Germline loops: CDR1 SEHNR, CDR2 FQNEAQ (reference sequence). This CDR3 is built from 15 residues. CDR3 DNA: TGTGCCAGCAGCTCTCAGGGGGCGGTGAGCTATGGCTACACCTTA. This encodes CASSSQGAVSYGYTL.

This clonotype was seen more than once but under ten times. The genes are TRBV12-3 or TRBV12-4 and TRBJ2-1; D not resolved. V dropped 1 base and J dropped 0 bases, with 13 bases sitting between them. CDR3 length equals 17 residues. CDR3 DNA: TGTGCCAGCAGTTTAGAATTGGTGCGGAGCTCCTACAATGAGCAGTTCTTC. Amino acids: CASSLELVRSSYNEQFF.

The chain combines TRBV12-3 or TRBV12-4 with TRBJ1-4; D ambiguous. The CDR3 consists of 14 residues. Trimming removed 8 bases at V and 4 bases at J, with 14 bases between. This CDR3 reads CASDGNGVNEKLFF. CDR3 DNA: TGTGCCAGCGATGGAAACGGGGTTAATGAAAAACTGTTTTTT.

This clonotype was counted between two and nine times. This sequence joins TRBV28 and TRBJ1-1; the D is unclear. The CDR3 runs 18 residues. Trimming took off 4 bases at V and 3 bases at J, with 24 bases between the two ends. Germline values: CDR1 MDHEN, CDR2 SYDVKM. In nucleotides, the CDR3 is TGTGCCAGCAGTTCCATCCCCCCCCGGGCCCTACGACACACTGAAGCTTTCTTT. Encoded protein: CASSSIPPRALRHTEAFF.

The table lists this clonotype with many counts. The chain is built from TRBV7-8 and TRBJ1-5, with a possible D match to TRBD1 (6 bases). Deletions cut 5 bases from V and 0 bases from J, with 14 bases between. Looked up from germline, CDR1 is SGHVS and CDR2 is FQNEAQ. The CDR3 runs 16 residues. CDR3 sequence reads: CASSRTGLYSNQPQHF. In nucleotides, the CDR3 is TGTGCCAGCAGCAGAACAGGGCTATATAGCAATCAGCCCCAGCATTTT.

The table lists this clonotype with a few counts. The genes are TRBV27 and TRBJ1-5, with D possibly being TRBD1 (6 bases). The CDR3 is 17 amino acids. The ends were cut back, 1 base at V and 0 bases at J, with 13 bases in the middle. CDR1 is MNHEY and CDR2 is SMNVEV in the germline V gene (reference sequence). The CDR3 reads CASSLYSGAHSNQPQHF. In nucleotides, the CDR3 is TGTGCCAGCAGTTTATATTCGGGGGCGCATAGCAATCAGCCCCAGCATTTT.

This clonotype was seen at least ten times. This chain joins TRBV12-3 or TRBV12-4 and TRBJ2-1; TRBD1 matches 7 bases. V was clipped by 4 bases and J by 6 bases; unmatched bases: 12. CDR3 length equals 16 residues. CDR3 DNA: TGTGCCAGCAGTTCCCCGGGACAGATAAATAGCAATGAGCAGTTCTTC. Translation: CASSSPGQINSNEQFF.

The V gene is TRBV12-3 or TRBV12-4, the J gene TRBJ2-1; either TRBD1 or TRBD2 may supply D (7 bases each). Between the trimmed V and J ends, which lost 2 bases and 9 bases, there was a span of 20 bases. This CDR3 has 16 amino acids. CDR3 DNA: TGTGCCAGCAGTTTATTCGGCAGGGGGGGATATAGTGAGCAGTTCTTC. Translating it yields CASSLFGRGGYSEQFF.

This clonotype was picked up a small number of times. V gene TRBV9 combines with J gene TRBJ2-1, with 9 bases identical to TRBD2. Germline V gene sequence: CDR1 SGDLS, CDR2 YYNGEE. CDR3 length: 15 amino acids. The V and J ends lost 0 bases and 5 bases, in that order; junction bases with no gene match: 3. The CDR3 protein is CASSVGRLADNEQFF. CDR3 nucleotide sequence: TGTGCCAGCAGCGTAGGCCGACTAGCGGACAATGAGCAGTTCTTC.